Listed below are T cell receptor beta chains from one sample, sequenced in a study of response to subunit inactivated influenza vaccine. One entry per CDR3 protein results from TCRdb running MiXCR on the RT-PCR reads. The sample includes approximately 530,000 distinct CDR3 sequences, 7.6% of them seen just once. The source material was PBMCs from blood, sampled approximately 25 months after vaccination. These TCRs come from a man between 45 and 75 years old who received an inactivated influenza vaccine. Both conserved end residues are trimmed from each CDR3. Each record gives: V gene, CDR3 protein.

TRBV3-1	ASSQGTGPNEKLF
TRBV7-3	ASSLTGIGWDTIY
TRBV5-6	ASSLRGGQETQY
TRBV25-1	ASSEGGFKETQY
TRBV4-1	ASSQRLAGVQEQF
TRBV12-3/TRBV12-4	ASRLYTDTEAF
TRBV12-3/TRBV12-4	ASTRERLRNEQF
TRBV6-1	ASSRGEQGAYVTQY
TRBV5-6	AMGPRLHYNEQF
TRBV6-5	ASSSRTGRVRSGKETQY